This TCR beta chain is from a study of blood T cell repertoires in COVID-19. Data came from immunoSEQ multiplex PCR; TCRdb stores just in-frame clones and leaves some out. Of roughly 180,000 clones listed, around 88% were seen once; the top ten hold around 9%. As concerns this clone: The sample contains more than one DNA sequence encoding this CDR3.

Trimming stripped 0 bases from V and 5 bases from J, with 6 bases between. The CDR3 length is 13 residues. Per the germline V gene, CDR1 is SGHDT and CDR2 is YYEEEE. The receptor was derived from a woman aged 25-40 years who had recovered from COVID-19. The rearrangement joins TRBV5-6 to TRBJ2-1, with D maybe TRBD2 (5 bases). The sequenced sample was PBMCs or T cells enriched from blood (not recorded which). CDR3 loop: CASSLGRNNEQFF. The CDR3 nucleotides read TGTGCCAGCAGCTTGGGGAGGAACAATGAGCAGTTCTTC.